This passage covers 31 T cell receptor beta chains from one sample sequenced in a study of cytomegalovirus exposure and HLA in healthy donors. Only in-frame clones appear in the TCRdb table, and some are missing; sequencing was by immunoSEQ multiplex PCR. This sample has 110,000 or so clones, with about 91% found just once. The sequencing sample was made of PBMCs. The receptors here all came from a man between 18 and 29 years old in good health and CMV-seronegative.

The chain is built from TRBV7-9 and TRBJ1-4; 7 nucleotides align to TRBD1. The germline V gene encodes CDR1 SEHNR and CDR2 FQNEAQ (reference sequence). The ends lost 2 bases at V and 7 bases at J; junction bases unmatched: 4. The CDR3 consists of 14 residues. CDR3 sequence (DNA): TGTGCCAGCAGCTTATCTAACAGGGGTGAAAAACTGTTTTTT. Translation gives CASSLSNRGEKLFF.

Written as DNA, the CDR3 is TGCGCCAGCAGCTTCGTAAGACTAGCGGAGCCAACCTACAATGAGCAGTTCTTC. Encoded protein: CASSFVRLAEPTYNEQFF. The chain is built from TRBV5-1 and TRBJ2-1, with 9 positions matching TRBD2. CDR1 is SGHRS, CDR2 YFSETQ, per germline. The CDR3 runs to 18 residues. The V segment lost 2 bases and the J segment 2 bases; nucleotides outside the gene matches: 11. The whole variable domain, filled in from reference TRBV5-1 and TRBJ2-1, reads KAGVTQTPRYLIKTRGQQVTLSCSPISGHRSVSWYQQTPGQGLQFLFEYFSETQRNKGNFPGRFSGRQFSNSRSEMNVSTLELGDSALYLCASSFVRLAEPTYNEQFFGPGTRLTVL.

The chain is built from TRBV7-8 and TRBJ2-5; 8 bases match TRBD2. Looked up from germline, CDR1 is SGHVS and CDR2 is FQNEAQ. The CDR3 length is 19 residues. The V segment lost 4 bases and the J segment 1 base; nucleotides outside the gene matches: 17. The DNA of the CDR3 is TGTGCCAGCAGCTCAGCTTCGGCTAGCGGGTCCTGGGCCCAAGAGACCCAGTACTTC. Translated, it gives CASSSASASGSWAQETQYF. Based on the CDR3 plus reference TRBV7-8 and TRBJ2-5, the full variable domain is GAGVSQSPRYKVAKRGQDVALRCDPISGHVSLFWYQQALGQGPEFLTYFQNEAQLDKSGLPSDRFFAERPEGSVSTLKIQRTQQEDSAVYLCASSSASASGSWAQETQYFGPGTRLLVL.

The chain employs TRBV5-1 and TRBJ1-5; a possible D gene is TRBD1 (5 bases). Trimming took 0 bases from V and 4 from J, leaving 8 bases between them. The germline CDR1 and CDR2 sequences are SGHRS and YFSETQ. The CDR3 contains 14 residues. The CDR3 here is CASSLDGGNQPQHF. For the CDR3, the DNA is TGCGCCAGCAGCTTGGACGGGGGTAATCAGCCCCAGCATTTT.

The chain employs TRBV6-1 and TRBJ1-5, with D unclear. Trimming took off 10 bases at V and 0 bases at J, with 7 bases between the two ends. The CDR3 runs to 12 residues. In germline, CDR1 is MNHNS, CDR2 SASEGT. As DNA, the CDR3 is TGTGCCACCAGATATAGCAATCAGCCCCAGCATTTT. It is translated as CATRYSNQPQHF.

The chain employs TRBV27 and TRBJ2-3, with D tentatively TRBD2 (5 bases). Deletions cut 9 bases from V and 2 bases from J, with 24 bases between. The germline gives CDR1 MNHEY, CDR2 SMNVEV (reference sequence). This CDR3 spans 17 amino acids. This CDR3 is CASIQSGAIAPTDTQYF. The CDR3 coding sequence is TGTGCCAGTATACAAAGCGGTGCGATAGCTCCCACAGATACGCAGTATTTT.

The chain employs TRBV11-3 and TRBJ2-3; D gene unclear. V dropped 5 bases and J dropped 0 bases, with 9 bases sitting between them. This CDR3 is 14 amino acids long. Germline V gives CDR1 SGHNT, CDR2 YENEEA. CDR3: CASSPTLSTDTQYF. CDR3 nucleotide sequence: TGTGCCAGCAGCCCGACTCTTAGCACAGATACGCAGTATTTT. Full variable domain (remainder filled in from reference TRBV11-3 and TRBJ2-3): EAGVVQSPRYKIIEKKQPVAFWCNPISGHNTLYWYLQNLGQGPELLIRYENEEAVDDSQLPKDRFSAERLKGVDSTLKIQPAELGDSAVYLCASSPTLSTDTQYFGPGTRLTVL.

The gene calls are TRBV7-2 and TRBJ2-7, with TRBD1 matching over 7 bases. J was trimmed by 5 bases and V by 3 bases; bases with no gene match: 10. The CDR3 is made up of 15 amino acids. Germline CDR1 is SGHTA and CDR2 is FQGNSA. Here the CDR3 reads CASSFKGQGVNEQYF. DNA of the CDR3: TGTGCCAGCAGCTTCAAGGGGCAGGGGGTCAACGAGCAGTACTTC.

The gene calls are TRBV5-8 and TRBJ1-6, with D perhaps matching TRBD1 (5 bases). Germline CDR1 and CDR2: SGHTS and YDEGEE. The CDR3 loop spans 16 amino acids. V was trimmed by 4 bases and J by 5 bases, leaving 16 bases between them. The CDR3 DNA reads as TGTGCCAGCAGCCAAGGCACAGGTGTGAATAATTCACCCCTCCACTTT. It codes for CASSQGTGVNNSPLHF.

V and J are TRBV27 and TRBJ1-5; D possibly corresponds to TRBD1 (5 bases). The V gene's germline CDR1 is MNHEY and CDR2 SMNVEV (reference sequence). The CDR3 totals 11 residues. Trimming took 10 bases from V and 5 from J, leaving 9 bases between them. The CDR3 region is CATGWDQPQHF. In nucleotides, the CDR3 is TGTGCCACAGGGTGGGATCAGCCCCAGCATTTT.

The V and J genes are TRBV25-1 and TRBJ1-5; TRBD1 matches at 7 bases. The CDR3 runs to 13 residues. CDR1 MGHDK and CDR2 SYGVNS come from the germline V gene. V lost 3 bases and J lost 5; bases outside the gene matches: 1. CDR3 sequence: CASSDRGYQPQHF. CDR3 DNA sequence: TGTGCCAGCAGTGACAGGGGGTATCAGCCCCAGCATTTT.

The rearrangement uses TRBV7-6 and TRBJ2-7; possible D gene TRBD1, 5 bases. Trimming removed 5 bases from V and 1 base from J, with 12 bases in between. The CDR3 is 14 amino acids. CDR1 and CDR2 from the germline V gene are SGHVS and FNYEAQ. CDR3 region: CASSHRQISYEQYF. CDR3 coding DNA: TGTGCCAGCAGCCACCGACAGATTTCCTACGAGCAGTACTTC.

The chain combines TRBV27 with TRBJ2-1; D not certain. The length of the CDR3 is 11 residues. Germline V CDR1 and CDR2: MNHEY, SMNVEV (reference sequence). Between the trimmed V and J ends, which lost 7 bases and 5 bases, there was a span of 6 bases. CDR3 residues: CASKADNEQFF. CDR3 DNA: TGTGCCAGCAAGGCGGACAATGAGCAGTTCTTC.

The V gene is TRBV9, the J gene TRBJ1-1, with 10 bases fitting TRBD1. Trimming took 4 bases from V and 0 from J; bases not matched to a gene: 12. CDR1 is SGDLS, CDR2 YYNGEE, per germline. The CDR3 has 18 residues. This chain's CDR3 is CASSPSFRQGAMNTEAFF. CDR3 bases: TGTGCCAGCAGCCCGAGTTTTCGACAGGGGGCGATGAACACTGAAGCTTTCTTT.

The chain recombines TRBV29-1 with TRBJ1-1; weak D call: TRBD1 (6 bases). The V and J ends lost 6 bases and 7 bases respectively, with 24 bases between them. This CDR3 has 15 residues. Germline V gene data show CDR1 as SQVTM and CDR2 as ANQGSEA. This CDR3 reads CSVGKPTGHNREAFF. The CDR3 nucleotides are TGCAGCGTGGGTAAGCCTACAGGGCACAATCGTGAAGCTTTCTTT.

This clone was detected only once. V is TRBV5-1 and J is TRBJ2-3; maybe TRBD2 (5 bases). CDR1 and CDR2 (germline): SGHRS, YFSETQ. The CDR3 runs to 15 residues. Trimming shortened V by 0 bases and J by 3 bases, and 11 bases separated the two germline ends. DNA for the CDR3: TGCGCCAGCAGCTTGGATGCGGGTGGAACAGATACGCAGTATTTT. This encodes CASSLDAGGTDTQYF.

The V and J genes are TRBV28 and TRBJ2-3; possibly TRBD2 for D (6 bases). Germline lookup yields CDR1 MDHEN and CDR2 SYDVKM. CDR3 length equals 16 residues. Deletions cut 4 bases from V and 4 bases from J, with 18 bases between. The CDR3 nucleotides are TGTGCCAGCAGTTCAGGTAGCGGCAGAGGGGCAGATACGCAGTATTTT. It yields the protein CASSSGSGRGADTQYF.

This rearrangement joins TRBV27 to TRBJ1-5; D is unresolved. Trimming pared 5 bases from V and 4 bases from J, leaving 12 bases between. The CDR3 runs to 14 residues. The V gene's germline CDR1 is MNHEY and CDR2 SMNVEV (reference sequence). The CDR3 sequence is CASSPGRGNQPQHF. The CDR3 DNA is TGTGCCAGCAGTCCCGGACGGGGAAATCAGCCCCAGCATTTT.

This rearrangement joins TRBV27 to TRBJ1-1, with D possibly being TRBD1 (6 bases). CDR3 length equals 17 residues. Germline assignment: CDR1 MNHEY and CDR2 SMNVEV (reference sequence). Trimming shortened V by 5 bases and J by 6 bases, and 25 bases separated the two germline ends. CDR3: CASSKGDNGVIFAEAFF. CDR3 DNA sequence: TGTGCCAGCAGTAAAGGGGACAACGGGGTTATCTTCGCTGAAGCTTTCTTT.

J is TRBJ1-1 and V is TRBV19, with TRBD1 identical over 8 bases. V shed 6 bases and J 3 bases; nucleotides not matched to a gene: 21. Germline V gives CDR1 LNHDA, CDR2 SQIVND (reference sequence). The CDR3 sequence is 19 residues long. CDR3: CASSQFPPGRGLRHTEAFF. The CDR3 nucleotides are TGTGCCAGTAGCCAATTTCCCCCAGGCAGGGGGCTTAGGCACACTGAAGCTTTCTTT.

This clone appeared a few times. The gene calls are TRBV5-1 and TRBJ1-5; unclear D gene. V dropped 0 bases and J dropped 3 bases, with 4 bases sitting between them. Per the germline V gene, CDR1 is SGHRS and CDR2 is YFSETQ. There are 13 residues in the CDR3. Here the CDR3 reads CASSLAYNQPQHF. CDR3 coding DNA: TGCGCCAGCAGCTTGGCCTACAATCAGCCCCAGCATTTT.

The V and J genes are TRBV6-5 and TRBJ1-3; a weak D match, TRBD1 (6 bases). Trimming took off 2 bases at V and 3 bases at J, with 8 bases between the two ends. Germline values: CDR1 MNHEY, CDR2 SVGAGI. The CDR3 covers 14 residues. Here the CDR3 DNA reads TGTGCCAGCAGTTACGGGACATTTGGAAACACCATATATTTT. Its protein product is CASSYGTFGNTIYF.

The genes are TRBV2 and TRBJ2-5, with D unresolved. The CDR3 is 14 amino acids. Germline-derived CDR1 and CDR2 are SNHLY and FYNNEI. Trimming removed 1 base from V and 1 base from J, with 7 bases in between. For the CDR3, the DNA is TGTGCCAGCAGTGAAGATCACGGCCAAGAGACCCAGTACTTC. Residues: CASSEDHGQETQYF.

This sequence joins TRBV5-5 and TRBJ2-7; no definite D call. V lost 0 bases and J lost 0, with 10 bases in between. The length of the CDR3 is 15 residues. Germline-derived CDR1 and CDR2 are SGHKS and YYEKEE (reference sequence). The CDR3 spells CASSLEHLSSYEQYF. In DNA form, the CDR3 reads TGTGCCAGCAGCTTGGAGCACCTTAGCTCCTACGAGCAGTACTTC.

This rearrangement joins TRBV7-9 to TRBJ2-5; D not resolved. Germline V CDR1 and CDR2: SEHNR, FQNEAQ (reference sequence). Trimming pared 0 bases from V and 5 bases from J, leaving 4 bases between. The CDR3 extends over 12 amino acids. The CDR3 bases are TGTGCCAGCAGCTTAGCGCGGGAGACCCAGTACTTC. Its protein is CASSLARETQYF.

The chain links TRBV25-1 to TRBJ2-2; 9 nucleotides line up with TRBD1. This CDR3 region has 17 residues. V trimming: 3 bases; J trimming: 6 bases; junction bases outside the gene matches: 11. Germline assignment: CDR1 MGHDK and CDR2 SYGVNS. The CDR3 protein is CASSDSPGQGSPGELFF. In DNA, the CDR3 is TGTGCCAGCAGTGACTCTCCGGGACAGGGCAGTCCCGGGGAGCTGTTTTTT.

The rearrangement links TRBV19 to TRBJ2-7; D gene ambiguous. V lost 0 bases to trimming and J lost 13 bases, with 16 bases between them. This CDR3 contains 13 residues. Germline V gene data show CDR1 as LNHDA and CDR2 as SQIVND (reference sequence). The CDR3 here is CASSIDFPGTAYF. The CDR3 DNA is TGTGCCAGTAGTATAGATTTTCCCGGAACAGCATACTTC.

The chain links TRBV30 to TRBJ2-2; 8 nucleotides line up with TRBD1. Looked up from germline, CDR1 is GTSNPN and CDR2 is SVGIG (reference sequence). Germline trimming cut 2 bases from V and 8 bases from J; bases unmatched to any gene: 7. The CDR3 covers 14 residues. The CDR3, as DNA: TGTGCCTGGAGTACAGGGGGGTTCGGTGGGGAGCTGTTTTTT. It specifies CAWSTGGFGGELFF.

This clone was seen a single time. This sequence joins TRBV2 and TRBJ1-3; TRBD1 matches 7 bases. V dropped 5 bases and J dropped 0; count of bases not matched to a gene: 10. This CDR3 comprises 17 residues. Germline V lookup: CDR1 SNHLY, CDR2 FYNNEI. CDR3 sequence (DNA): TGTGCCAGCAGTCCCCGGACAGGATCTCGCTCTGGAAACACCATATATTTT. This sequence encodes CASSPRTGSRSGNTIYF.

The chain joins TRBV14 to TRBJ1-5, with D possibly TRBD1 on 5 matching bases. Germline CDR1 is SGHDN and CDR2 is FVKESK. V was trimmed by 9 bases and J by 9 bases, leaving 18 bases between them. There are 13 residues in the CDR3. The CDR3 DNA follows: TGTGCCAGGATTCAAAGGGGCCCGGCGCCCCAGCATTTT. Encoded protein: CARIQRGPAPQHF.

The V call is TRBV19, the J call TRBJ1-5; 7 bases fit TRBD1. The trim removed 4 bases at V and 3 bases at J, leaving 3 bases unmatched. Per germline, CDR1 LNHDA and CDR2 SQIVND (reference sequence). The CDR3 length is 14 residues. The CDR3 here is CASSTQGNNQPQHF. The CDR3 DNA reads TGTGCCAGTAGTACACAGGGGAACAATCAGCCCCAGCATTTT.